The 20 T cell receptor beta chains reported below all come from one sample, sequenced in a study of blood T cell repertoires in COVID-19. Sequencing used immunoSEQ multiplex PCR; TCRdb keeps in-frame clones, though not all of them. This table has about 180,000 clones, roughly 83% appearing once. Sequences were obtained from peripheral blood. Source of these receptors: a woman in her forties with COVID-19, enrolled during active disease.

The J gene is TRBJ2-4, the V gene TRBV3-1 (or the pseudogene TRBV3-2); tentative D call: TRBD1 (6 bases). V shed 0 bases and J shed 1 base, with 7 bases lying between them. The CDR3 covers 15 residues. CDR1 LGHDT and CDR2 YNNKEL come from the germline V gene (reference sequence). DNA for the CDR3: TGTGCCAGCAGCCAAGAAGGACAGGCCAAAAACATTCAGTACTTC. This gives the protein CASSQEGQAKNIQYF.

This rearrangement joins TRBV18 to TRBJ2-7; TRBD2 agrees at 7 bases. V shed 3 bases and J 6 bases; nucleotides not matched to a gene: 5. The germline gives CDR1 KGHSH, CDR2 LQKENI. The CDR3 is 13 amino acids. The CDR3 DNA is TGTGCCAGCTCACCCGGGTGGGGGGGCGAGCAGTACTTC. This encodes CASSPGWGGEQYF.

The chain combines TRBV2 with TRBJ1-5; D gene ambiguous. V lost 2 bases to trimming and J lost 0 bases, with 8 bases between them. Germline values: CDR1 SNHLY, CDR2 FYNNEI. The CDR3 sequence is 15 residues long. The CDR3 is CASSERETSNQPQHF. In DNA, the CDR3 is TGTGCCAGCAGTGAAAGGGAGACTAGCAATCAGCCCCAGCATTTT.

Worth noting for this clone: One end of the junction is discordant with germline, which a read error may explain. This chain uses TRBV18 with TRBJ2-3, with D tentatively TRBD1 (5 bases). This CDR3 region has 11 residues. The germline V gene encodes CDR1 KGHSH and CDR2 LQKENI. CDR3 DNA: TGTGCCAGCTCACCAGACAGAATCCAGGATTTT. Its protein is CASSPDRIQDF.

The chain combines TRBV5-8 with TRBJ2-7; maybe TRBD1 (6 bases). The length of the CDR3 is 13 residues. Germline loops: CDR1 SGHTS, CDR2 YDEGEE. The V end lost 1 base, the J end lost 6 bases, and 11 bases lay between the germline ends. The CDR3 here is CASSLTGTSEQYF. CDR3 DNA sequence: TGTGCCAGCAGCTTGACAGGGACCAGCGAGCAGTACTTC.

The CDR3 region has the DNA TGCGCCAGCAGCCGGACTAGCGGGGGGTTCAGGAGTGAGCAGTTCTTC. Translating it yields CASSRTSGGFRSEQFF. The V and J genes are TRBV4-1 and TRBJ2-1; 14 bases match TRBD2. The germline V gene encodes CDR1 MGHRA and CDR2 YSYEKL. This CDR3 is built from 16 residues. Trimming cost V 4 bases and J 9 bases; bases outside gene matches: 8.

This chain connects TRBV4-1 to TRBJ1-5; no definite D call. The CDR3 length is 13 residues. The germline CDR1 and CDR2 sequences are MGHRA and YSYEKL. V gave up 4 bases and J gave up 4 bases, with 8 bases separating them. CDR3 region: CASSPSLNQPQHF. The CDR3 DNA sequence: TGCGCCAGCAGCCCTAGCTTAAATCAGCCCCAGCATTTT.

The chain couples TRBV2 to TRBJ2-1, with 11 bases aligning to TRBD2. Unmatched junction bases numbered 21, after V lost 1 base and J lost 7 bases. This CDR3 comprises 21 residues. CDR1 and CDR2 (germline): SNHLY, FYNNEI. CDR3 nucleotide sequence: TGTGCCAGCAGTGAAGGTTGGCGACTAGCGGGATCTGGGCTCCTTGGGAATGAGCAGTTCTTC. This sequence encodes CASSEGWRLAGSGLLGNEQFF. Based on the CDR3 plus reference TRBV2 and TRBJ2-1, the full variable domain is EPEVTQTPSHQVTQMGQEVILRCVPISNHLYFYWYRQILGQKVEFLVSFYNNEISEKSEIFDDQFSVERPDGSNFTLKIRSTKLEDSAMYFCASSEGWRLAGSGLLGNEQFFGPGTRLTVL.

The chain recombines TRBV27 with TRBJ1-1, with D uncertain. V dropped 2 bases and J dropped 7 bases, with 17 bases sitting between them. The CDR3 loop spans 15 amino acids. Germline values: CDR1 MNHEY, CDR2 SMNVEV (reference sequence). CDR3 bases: TGTGCCAGCAGTTTAGACGAGGGTTCTGGGAATGAAGCTTTCTTT. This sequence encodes CASSLDEGSGNEAFF.

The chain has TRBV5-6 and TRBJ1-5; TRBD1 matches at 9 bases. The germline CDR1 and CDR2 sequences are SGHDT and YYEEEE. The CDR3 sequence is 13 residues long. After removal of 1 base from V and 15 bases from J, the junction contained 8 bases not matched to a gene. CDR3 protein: CASSLKSGTGWHF. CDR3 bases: TGTGCCAGCAGCTTGAAATCTGGGACAGGGTGGCATTTT.

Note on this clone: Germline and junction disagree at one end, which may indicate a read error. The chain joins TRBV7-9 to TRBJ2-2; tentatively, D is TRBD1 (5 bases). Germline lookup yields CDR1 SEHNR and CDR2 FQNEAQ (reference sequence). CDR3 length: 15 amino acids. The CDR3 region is CASSFGRADTGELFF. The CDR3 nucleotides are TGTGCCAGCAGCTTTGGCAGGGCAGACACGGGGGAGCTGTTTTTT.

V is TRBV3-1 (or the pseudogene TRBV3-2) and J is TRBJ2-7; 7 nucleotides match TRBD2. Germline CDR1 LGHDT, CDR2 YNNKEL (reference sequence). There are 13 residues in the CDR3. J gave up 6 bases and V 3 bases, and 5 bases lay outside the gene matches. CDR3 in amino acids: CASSHGLVGEQYF. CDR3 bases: TGTGCCAGCAGCCACGGACTAGTTGGCGAGCAGTACTTC.

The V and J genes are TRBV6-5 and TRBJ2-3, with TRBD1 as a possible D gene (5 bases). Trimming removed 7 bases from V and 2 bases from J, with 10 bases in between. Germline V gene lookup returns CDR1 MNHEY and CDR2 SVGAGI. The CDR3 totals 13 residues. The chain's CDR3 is CASIGHFTDTQYF. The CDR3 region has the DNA TGTGCCAGCATCGGACATTTCACAGATACGCAGTATTTT.

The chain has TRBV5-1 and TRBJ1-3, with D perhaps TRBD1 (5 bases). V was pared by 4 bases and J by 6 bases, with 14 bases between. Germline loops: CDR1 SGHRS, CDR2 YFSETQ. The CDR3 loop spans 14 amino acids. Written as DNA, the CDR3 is TGCGCCAGCAGCCGACAGAGCCCGGAAAACACCATATATTTT. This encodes CASSRQSPENTIYF.

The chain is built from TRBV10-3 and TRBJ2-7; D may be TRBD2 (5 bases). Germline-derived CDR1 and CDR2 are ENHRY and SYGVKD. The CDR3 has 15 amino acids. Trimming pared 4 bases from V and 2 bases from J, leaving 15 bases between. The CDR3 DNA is TGTGCCATCAGTGGGGGAGTGACACAGCCCTACGAGCAGTACTTC. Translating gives CAISGGVTQPYEQYF.

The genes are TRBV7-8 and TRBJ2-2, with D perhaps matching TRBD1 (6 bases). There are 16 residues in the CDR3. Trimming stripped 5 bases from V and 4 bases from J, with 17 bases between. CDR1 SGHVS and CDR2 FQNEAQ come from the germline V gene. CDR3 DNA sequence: TGTGCCAGCAGCCTCGGACAGTCCATGGGCACCGGGGAGCTGTTTTTT. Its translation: CASSLGQSMGTGELFF.

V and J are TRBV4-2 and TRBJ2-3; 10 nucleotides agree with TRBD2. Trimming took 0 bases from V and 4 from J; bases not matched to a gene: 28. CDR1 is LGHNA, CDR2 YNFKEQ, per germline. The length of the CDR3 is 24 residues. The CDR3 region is CASSQDLGLYGGTSEPGLSDTQYF. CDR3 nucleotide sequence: TGTGCCAGCAGCCAAGATTTAGGATTATACGGAGGGACTAGCGAGCCCGGTTTGTCAGATACGCAGTATTTT.

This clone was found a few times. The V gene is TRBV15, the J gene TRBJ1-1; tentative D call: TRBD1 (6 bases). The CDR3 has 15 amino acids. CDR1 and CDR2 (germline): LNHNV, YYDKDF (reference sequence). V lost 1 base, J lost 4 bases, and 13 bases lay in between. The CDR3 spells CATSRGGGGITEAFF. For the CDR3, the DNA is TGTGCCACCAGCAGAGGGGGAGGGGGTATCACTGAAGCTTTCTTT.

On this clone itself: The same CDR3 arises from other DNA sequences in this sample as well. CDR3 in DNA: TGTGCCAGCAGCGTTGACAGGGGCTACGAGCAGTACTTC. Its protein is CASSVDRGYEQYF. The chain combines TRBV9 with TRBJ2-7, with 8 nucleotides matching TRBD1. Per the germline V gene, CDR1 is SGDLS and CDR2 is YYNGEE. This CDR3 comprises 13 residues. Losses at the gene ends were 2 bases for V and 3 bases for J; bases not matched to a gene: 1.

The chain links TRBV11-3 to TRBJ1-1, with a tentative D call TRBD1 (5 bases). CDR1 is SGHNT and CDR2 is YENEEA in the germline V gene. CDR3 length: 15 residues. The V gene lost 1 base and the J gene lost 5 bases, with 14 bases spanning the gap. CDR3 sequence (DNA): TGTGCCAGCAGCTTAGTTAGGCAGGGAGGAACTGAAGCTTTCTTT. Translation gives CASSLVRQGGTEAFF. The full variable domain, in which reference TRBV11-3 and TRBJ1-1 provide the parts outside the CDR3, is EAGVVQSPRYKIIEKKQPVAFWCNPISGHNTLYWYLQNLGQGPELLIRYENEEAVDDSQLPKDRFSAERLKGVDSTLKIQPAELGDSAVYLCASSLVRQGGTEAFFGQGTRLTVV.